Shown below are 30 T cell receptor beta chains from a single sample sequenced in a study of T cells in Graves' hyperthyroidism and ophthalmopathy. Regions amplified from RNA transcripts were the TCR beta CDR3 regions. HTBI primers were used for first-round RT-PCR of the TCR CDR3. TCRdb processed the multiplex PCR reads anew with MiXCR; each CDR3 protein has one entry. The sample comprises about half a million distinct CDR3 sequences, less than 25% of which are singletons, and around 27% rests with the top ten. The sample was blood. These TCRs come from a man in his late teens or twenties with Graves' hyperthyroidism.

The CDR3 is CASSHRVRNTEAFF. The CDR3 DNA reads as TGTGCCAGCAGCCACAGGGTCCGGAACACTGAAGCTTTCTTT. The rearrangement joins TRBV6-2 or TRBV6-3 to TRBJ1-1, with TRBD1 as a possible D gene (6 bases). Trimming took off 6 bases at V and 1 base at J, with 12 bases between the two ends. The CDR3 runs to 14 residues. Germline lookup yields CDR1 MNHEY and CDR2 SVGEGT.

This chain uses TRBV6-2 or TRBV6-3 with TRBJ1-5; D unresolved. The V end was cut by 5 bases, the J end by 0 bases, with 11 bases between. Germline CDR1 reads MNHEY; CDR2 reads SVGEGT. The CDR3 loop spans 15 amino acids. The CDR3 DNA reads TGTGCCAGCAGTCCCCTAGGACGTAGCAATCAGCCCCAGCATTTT. This sequence encodes CASSPLGRSNQPQHF.

This clonotype was recorded at least ten times. V gene TRBV28 combines with J gene TRBJ2-7; 8 bases map to TRBD1. V trimming: 6 bases; J trimming: 3 bases; junction bases outside the gene matches: 7. In germline, CDR1 is MDHEN, CDR2 SYDVKM. This CDR3 region has 14 residues. CDR3 amino acids: CASSLTGVGYEQYF. The CDR3 DNA reads TGTGCCAGCAGCTTGACAGGGGTGGGCTACGAGCAGTACTTC.

There are many counts of this clonotype. This chain joins TRBV20-1 and TRBJ1-2; D gene uncertain. Trimming took 0 bases from V and 8 from J, leaving 10 bases between them. CDR1 DFQATT and CDR2 SNEGSKA come from the germline V gene (reference sequence). The CDR3 consists of 12 residues. The CDR3 DNA is TGCAGTGCTAGAGACACGTCCTACGGCTACACCTTC. This translates into CSARDTSYGYTF.

This clonotype was detected ten times or more. This rearrangement joins TRBV5-1 to TRBJ2-5, with D possibly being TRBD1 (6 bases). V lost 2 bases to trimming and J lost 2 bases, with 13 bases between them. This CDR3 has 15 residues. Germline-derived CDR1 and CDR2 are SGHRS and YFSETQ. CDR3 loop: CASSFRGGRQETQYF. CDR3 in DNA: TGCGCCAGCAGCTTCAGGGGCGGCAGGCAAGAGACCCAGTACTTC.

This clonotype was detected ten times or more. DNA for the CDR3: TGTGCCAGCAGCCCGGACCCTTTCCCGAACACTGAAGCTTTCTTT. The encoded protein is CASSPDPFPNTEAFF. J is TRBJ1-1 and V is TRBV6-1; D is ambiguous. With 6 bases removed from V and 1 base from J, the gap between germline ends came to 15 bases. CDR1 is MNHNS, CDR2 SASEGT, per germline. The CDR3 totals 15 residues.

The rearrangement joins TRBV6-1 to TRBJ2-2, with 7 bases identical to TRBD1. Germline V gene lookup returns CDR1 MNHNS and CDR2 SASEGT. V was pared by 7 bases and J by 6 bases, with 5 bases of the junction left unmatched. The CDR3 runs 13 residues. Here the CDR3 DNA reads TGTGCCAGCAACAACAGGGGATCCGGGGAGCTGTTTTTT. Amino acids: CASNNRGSGELFF.

This clonotype was counted many times. The V gene is TRBV6-1, the J gene TRBJ1-5; D might be TRBD1 (6 bases). The ends were cut back, 2 bases at V and 5 bases at J, with 13 bases in the middle. Germline CDR1 reads MNHNS; CDR2 reads SASEGT. The CDR3 extends over 15 amino acids. The CDR3 region is CASSEKRGADQPQHF. For the CDR3, the DNA is TGTGCCAGCAGTGAAAAACGGGGGGCGGATCAGCCCCAGCATTTT.

This clonotype was detected ten times or more. This chain connects TRBV5-1 to TRBJ1-2; the match to TRBD1 covers 8 bases. The CDR3 runs to 14 residues. CDR1 is SGHRS, CDR2 YFSETQ, per germline. The junction had 10 bases not matched to a gene; V was cut back by 6 bases and J by 6 bases. The CDR3 DNA reads as TGCGCCAGCAAACCCCAGACAGGGGTCGATGGCTACACCTTC. Its protein product is CASKPQTGVDGYTF.

Many counts were recorded for this clonotype. Given a much more abundant clone one base away, this may be a read error. The rearrangement links TRBV2 to TRBJ2-5; 10 nucleotides line up with TRBD1. CDR1 SNHLY and CDR2 FYNNEI come from the germline V gene. The V and J ends lost 6 bases and 2 bases, in that order; junction bases with no gene match: 0. CDR3 length equals 13 residues. CDR3 region: CASRDRGQETQYF. The CDR3 DNA reads as TGTGCCAGCAGGGACAGGGGGCAAGAGACCCAGTACTTC.

CDR3 in amino acids: CASSYSSGGADADTQYF. Here the CDR3 DNA reads TGTGCCAGCAGTTACTCGAGCGGGGGGGCCGATGCAGATACGCAGTATTTT. The V gene is TRBV6-2 or TRBV6-3, the J gene TRBJ2-3, with 10 bases fitting TRBD2. After removal of 0 bases from V and 4 bases from J, the junction contained 7 bases not matched to a gene. The CDR3 loop spans 17 amino acids. CDR1 is MNHEY, CDR2 SVGEGT, per germline.

This clonotype was observed at least ten times. The genes are TRBV27 and TRBJ2-7, with TRBD1 as a possible D gene (6 bases). The CDR3 is 13 amino acids. V lost 6 bases and J lost 3, with 12 bases in between. The germline gives CDR1 MNHEY, CDR2 SMNVEV (reference sequence). CDR3 region: CASSRGQLYEQYF. The CDR3 DNA sequence: TGTGCCAGCAGCCGTGGACAGCTCTACGAGCAGTACTTC.

This clonotype was picked up a small number of times. The V call is TRBV4-1, the J call TRBJ1-5; a possible D gene is TRBD1 (5 bases). This CDR3 spans 14 amino acids. Germline lookup yields CDR1 MGHRA and CDR2 YSYEKL. V was shortened by 4 bases and J by 6 bases, with 13 bases between the two germline ends. CDR3 sequence (DNA): TGCGCCAGCAGCCCCAATGAGGGGACTCAGCCCCAGCATTTT. This translates into CASSPNEGTQPQHF.

This clonotype was seen many times. The chain joins TRBV14 to TRBJ2-5; 10 nucleotides line up with TRBD2. The germline V gene has CDR1 SGHDN and CDR2 FVKESK. CDR3 length: 19 residues. V lost 1 base, J lost 0 bases, and 11 bases stayed unmatched. CDR3 sequence (DNA): TGTGCCAGCAGCCAAGGGCTAGCGGGGGCCGTAAGGTACCAAGAGACCCAGTACTTC. The encoded protein is CASSQGLAGAVRYQETQYF.

This clonotype was counted many times. The chain combines TRBV6-5 with TRBJ1-2; 7 bases are a match to TRBD1. V was pared by 6 bases and J by 5 bases, with 9 bases of the junction left unmatched. The germline CDR1 and CDR2 sequences are MNHEY and SVGAGI. There are 14 residues in the CDR3. As DNA, the CDR3 is TGTGCCAGCAGCCCAGGGGGGGCAGTTTATGGCTACACCTTC. Encoded protein: CASSPGGAVYGYTF.

The sample holds many counts of this clonotype. The V gene is TRBV10-3, the J gene TRBJ1-1, with D possibly being TRBD1 (5 bases). V lost 0 bases and J lost 11, with 13 bases in between. The CDR3 has 13 amino acids. CDR1 ENHRY and CDR2 SYGVKD come from the germline V gene. The CDR3 DNA follows: TGTGCCATCAGTGAGTCCGCAGGGAGAGGGGCTTTCTTT. Its translation: CAISESAGRGAFF.

This clonotype was detected only once. CDR3 nucleotide sequence: TGTGCCAGCAGTGAAGAGGCAGGGGTTACCACTGAAGCTTTCTTT. This translates into CASSEEAGVTTEAFF. The chain combines TRBV2 with TRBJ1-1; TRBD1 is a possible D gene (6 bases). Trimming removed 1 base at V and 4 bases at J, with 13 bases between. Looked up from germline, CDR1 is SNHLY and CDR2 is FYNNEI. The CDR3 length is 15 residues.

This clonotype occurred many times. The chain uses TRBV7-6 and TRBJ2-7, with D maybe TRBD2 (7 bases). Trimming shortened V by 6 bases and J by 5 bases, and 14 bases separated the two germline ends. Germline V CDR1 and CDR2: SGHVS, FNYEAQ. This CDR3 spans 13 amino acids. The CDR3 region is CASSYREGDEQYF. In DNA form, the CDR3 reads TGTGCCAGCAGTTACAGGGAGGGGGACGAGCAGTACTTC.

This clonotype was counted only a few times. The chain employs TRBV7-2 and TRBJ1-2; D unresolved. Trimming took off 3 bases at V and 6 bases at J, with 8 bases between the two ends. The germline CDR1 and CDR2 sequences are SGHTA and FQGNSA. The CDR3 loop spans 12 amino acids. The CDR3 DNA is TGTGCCAGCAGCTTGAGGCTTGATGGCTACACCTTC. Amino acid sequence: CASSLRLDGYTF.

The sample holds many counts of this clonotype. V and J are TRBV5-1 and TRBJ1-5; D is uncertain. Germline-derived CDR1 and CDR2 are SGHRS and YFSETQ. This CDR3 contains 14 residues. The germline V and J ends were trimmed by 0 bases and 4 bases, with 8 bases remaining between them. CDR3 amino acids: CASSLGGLNQPQHF. CDR3 bases: TGCGCCAGCAGCTTGGGAGGGTTAAATCAGCCCCAGCATTTT.

There are many counts of this clonotype. The V call is TRBV6-1, the J call TRBJ1-2; D is undetermined. V lost 0 bases and J 8 bases, leaving 10 bases between the germline ends. The CDR3 spans 13 residues. Germline V gene data show CDR1 as MNHNS and CDR2 as SASEGT. The CDR3 spells CASSEARGGGYTF. CDR3 nucleotide sequence: TGTGCCAGCAGTGAAGCGCGGGGAGGAGGCTACACCTTC.

This clonotype appeared many times. The V call is TRBV20-1, the J call TRBJ2-7, with D perhaps TRBD1 (5 bases). Germline V gives CDR1 DFQATT, CDR2 SNEGSKA (reference sequence). The CDR3 spans 12 residues. Between the trimmed V and J ends, which lost 3 bases and 5 bases, there was a span of 11 bases. The CDR3 sequence: CSASRVFHEQYF. DNA for the CDR3: TGCAGTGCTAGCAGGGTGTTCCACGAGCAGTACTTC.

This clonotype was counted between two and nine times. V and J are TRBV6-1 and TRBJ1-2; 11 bases fit TRBD1. This CDR3 contains 15 residues. Germline V gives CDR1 MNHNS, CDR2 SASEGT. The V and J ends lost 4 bases and 2 bases, in that order; junction bases with no gene match: 3. CDR3 residues: CASSAGTGGNYGYTF. As DNA, the CDR3 is TGTGCCAGCAGTGCGGGGACAGGGGGAAACTATGGCTACACCTTC.

This clonotype was observed many times. The rearrangement joins TRBV10-3 to TRBJ1-5, with D possibly being TRBD1 (6 bases). Looked up from germline, CDR1 is ENHRY and CDR2 is SYGVKD. This CDR3 is 14 amino acids long. Trimming removed 10 bases from V and 5 bases from J, with 18 bases in between. CDR3 coding DNA: TGTGCCACTTCAAGGGGGAGCGTTGATCAGCCCCAGCATTTT. This sequence encodes CATSRGSVDQPQHF.

This clonotype has ten or more counts. The gene calls are TRBV20-1 and TRBJ2-5; D is ambiguous. CDR1 and CDR2 (germline): DFQATT, SNEGSKA (reference sequence). The germline V and J ends were trimmed by 6 bases and 3 bases, with 8 bases remaining between them. This CDR3 contains 11 residues. The CDR3 DNA is TGCAGTGCCAGGACCAAAGAGACCCAGTACTTC. As protein: CSARTKETQYF.

This clonotype was detected ten times or more. The chain employs TRBV24-1 and TRBJ1-3; D unresolved. Germline lookup yields CDR1 KGHDR and CDR2 SFDVKD. This CDR3 region has 12 residues. The V end lost 5 bases, the J end lost 4 bases, and 5 bases lay between the germline ends. In DNA, the CDR3 is TGTGCCACCAGTGCACAGGGAAACACCATATATTTT. Its translation is CATSAQGNTIYF.

V is TRBV28 and J is TRBJ2-5; possibly TRBD1 for D (5 bases). From germline, CDR1 is MDHEN and CDR2 SYDVKM. The CDR3 consists of 14 residues. With 3 bases removed from V and 7 bases from J, the gap between germline ends came to 15 bases. The CDR3 protein is CASSLTELQGTQYF. The CDR3 DNA sequence: TGTGCCAGCAGTTTGACAGAATTGCAGGGGACCCAGTACTTC.

This clonotype was detected many times. The chain joins TRBV6-5 to TRBJ1-1; perhaps TRBD1 as D (5 bases). V lost 4 bases and J lost 2, with 17 bases in between. Germline values: CDR1 MNHEY, CDR2 SVGAGI. CDR3 size: 16 residues. The CDR3, as DNA: TGTGCCAGCAGTTTTACGTACCCCGGGGGAAACACTGAAGCTTTCTTT. Protein sequence: CASSFTYPGGNTEAFF.

This clonotype was seen only a few times. The genes are TRBV20-1 and TRBJ2-5; D is perhaps TRBD2 (5 bases). The CDR3 has 15 residues. V lost 3 bases and J 4 bases, leaving 18 bases between the germline ends. In germline, CDR1 is DFQATT, CDR2 SNEGSKA (reference sequence). CDR3 DNA sequence: TGCAGTGCTAGCCCTGTCCAGCGGTCAGGAGAGACCCAGTACTTC. Amino acids: CSASPVQRSGETQYF.

This clonotype came up many times. The chain employs TRBV2 and TRBJ2-5; no clear D gene. There are 13 residues in the CDR3. Trimming left V 10 bases short and J 2 bases short, with 14 bases between. The germline CDR1 and CDR2 sequences are SNHLY and FYNNEI. CDR3 DNA sequence: TGTGCCACCACTTCAGGCAGACAAGAGACCCAGTACTTC. Its translation: CATTSGRQETQYF.